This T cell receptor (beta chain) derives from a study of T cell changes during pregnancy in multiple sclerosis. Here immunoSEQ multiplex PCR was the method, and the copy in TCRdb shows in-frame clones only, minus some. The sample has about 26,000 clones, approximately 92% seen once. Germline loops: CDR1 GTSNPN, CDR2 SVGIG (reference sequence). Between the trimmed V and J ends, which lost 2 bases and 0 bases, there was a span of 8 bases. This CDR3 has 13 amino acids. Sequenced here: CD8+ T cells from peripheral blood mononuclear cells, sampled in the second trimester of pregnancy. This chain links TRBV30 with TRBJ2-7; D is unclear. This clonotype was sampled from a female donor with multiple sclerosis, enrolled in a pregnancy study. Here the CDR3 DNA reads TGTGCCTGGAGTTCCTTTTCCTCCTACGAGCAGTACTTC. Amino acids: CAWSSFSSYEQYF.